The rows below give T cell receptor beta chains drawn from one sample of a study of cytomegalovirus exposure and HLA in healthy donors. Assay: immunoSEQ multiplex PCR; the TCRdb copy retains only in-frame clones and omits some. The sample consists of under 85,000 clones, less than 70% of them appearing once. Sequenced sample: PBMCs. The receptor set was obtained from a woman in her 30s in good health and CMV-seronegative. Each CDR3 is given with its conserved first and last residue. A D gene is named only where the DNA matches it firmly. Not every row has a clone size; where given, it reads once, few, many or a size class.

abundance,v_gene,d_gene,len,j_gene,CDR3nt,CDR3aa
few,TRBV6-1,TRBD1,15,TRBJ1-2,TGTGCCAGCAGTGGGCGGACAGGGACGAACTATGGCTACACCTTC,CASSGRTGTNYGYTF
once,TRBV27,NA,16,TRBJ1-5,TGTGCCAGCGGAAGAGAGGGCATTTGGAGCAATCAGCCCCAGCATTTT,CASGREGIWSNQPQHF
NA,TRBV9,NA,14,TRBJ1-1,TGTGCCAGCAGCGCGACTTTCATGAACACTGAAGCTTTCTTT,CASSATFMNTEAFF
once,TRBV15,NA,17,TRBJ2-7,TGTGCCACCAGCCCTTACAGGGTCAGCGGGGTCTCCTACGAGCAGTACTTC,CATSPYRVSGVSYEQYF
NA,TRBV4-1,TRBD1,15,TRBJ2-7,TGCGCCAGCAGCCTAAGTCCCGGGACAGGGGACGAGCAGTACTTC,CASSLSPGTGDEQYF
NA,TRBV27,TRBD1,15,TRBJ2-1,TGTGCCAGCAGTTTAATCCTGACAGGGTACAATGAGCAGTTCTTC,CASSLILTGYNEQFF
few,TRBV7-8,TRBD2,16,TRBJ2-4,TGTGCCAGCAGCTCCATAAGCGGGGGATCAAGTGACATTCAGTACTTC,CASSSISGGSSDIQYF
few,TRBV6-5,NA,14,TRBJ1-2,TGTGCCAGCAGGCCGGGGGGGGCTAGGTATGGCTACACCTTC,CASRPGGARYGYTF
NA,TRBV7-3,TRBD2,14,TRBJ2-5,TGTGCCAGCAGCCCCAGCGGGGGGAGGGAGACCCAGTACTTC,CASSPSGGRETQYF
NA,TRBV15,TRBD1,14,TRBJ2-7,TGTGCCACCAGCAGATGGGACAGGGGGTACGAGCAGTACTTC,CATSRWDRGYEQYF
NA,TRBV6-6,NA,14,TRBJ2-5,TGTGCCAGCAGTCGGCAGGGTAGGGGAGAGACCCAGTACTTC,CASSRQGRGETQYF
NA,TRBV11-2,TRBD2,15,TRBJ2-3,TGTGCCAGCAGCCCCCCGGGACTAGCATCAGATACGCAGTATTTT,CASSPPGLASDTQYF
NA,TRBV2,NA,15,TRBJ2-1,TGTGCCAGCAGTCCTTGGGGCTTAACCCTCAATGAGCAGTTCTTC,CASSPWGLTLNEQFF
NA,TRBV10-3,NA,15,TRBJ2-7,TGTGCCATCAGTGAGTCAGGGGGGGGCCCCTACGAGCAGTACTTC,CAISESGGGPYEQYF
NA,TRBV5-4,TRBD2,15,TRBJ2-7,TGTGCCAGCAGCCTGAGGACTAGCGGGGGCTACGAGCAGTACTTC,CASSLRTSGGYEQYF
NA,TRBV11-1,NA,17,TRBJ2-5,TGTGCCAGCAGCTCGAATCTGAGGGAGAAGGGTCAAGAGACCCAGTACTTC,CASSSNLREKGQETQYF
NA,TRBV18,TRBD1,15,TRBJ2-5,TGTGCCAGCTCCTGGACAGGGCAGTTTATCGAGACCCAGTACTTC,CASSWTGQFIETQYF
few,TRBV13,NA,15,TRBJ1-5,TGTGCCAGCAGCTCCCGGGGTAAGAGCAATCAGCCCCAGCATTTT,CASSSRGKSNQPQHF
NA,TRBV2,NA,15,TRBJ1-5,TGTGCCAGCAGTGAAAGATCAGGGGACAATCAGCCCCAGCATTTT,CASSERSGDNQPQHF
NA,TRBV5-4,TRBD2,15,TRBJ2-3,TGTGCCAGCAGCTCCTTAGCGGGGGGCACAGATACGCAGTATTTT,CASSSLAGGTDTQYF
NA,TRBV2,TRBD1,14,TRBJ2-7,TGTGCCAGCAGTGTTCCAGGGGGTCGGGAAGAGCAGTACTTC,CASSVPGGREEQYF
NA,TRBV5-1,TRBD2,18,TRBJ2-3,TGCGCCAGCAGCCCTACTGGCGAGCGGGGGGGCCCCCGAGATACGCAGTATTTT,CASSPTGERGGPRDTQYF
NA,TRBV18,NA,17,TRBJ2-5,TGTGCCAGCTCACCCCGTCCCAGGGCCCGAAACCAAGAGACCCAGTACTTC,CASSPRPRARNQETQYF
once,TRBV2,TRBD2,15,TRBJ2-3,TGTGCCAGCAGTCCTAGCGGGGGGTACACAGATACGCAGTATTTT,CASSPSGGYTDTQYF
NA,TRBV5-6,TRBD2,17,TRBJ2-5,TGTGCCAGCAGCCAACAGCGGGGGGGCCCGGGACAAGAGACCCAGTACTTC,CASSQQRGGPGQETQYF
NA,TRBV27,NA,14,TRBJ2-5,TGTGCCAGCAGTTTAGGGCAGGGGGGACAGACCCAGTACTTC,CASSLGQGGQTQYF
NA,TRBV2,NA,15,TRBJ2-1,TGTGCCAGCAGTACTCAGGGAAGCTCCTACAATGAGCAGTTCTTC,CASSTQGSSYNEQFF